By frequency in the sample, the clone carrying this T cell receptor (beta chain) is medium-sized. One entry per CDR3 protein results from TCRdb running MiXCR on the 5' RACE reads. The data hold about 5,800 distinct CDR3 sequences, with approximately 13% observed a single time. This CDR3 region has 13 residues. Germline values: CDR1 DFQATT, CDR2 SNEGSKA (reference sequence). Time point meaning: sample taken at primary tumor resection. TCRs were sequenced from unsorted whole RNA of tumor, nontumor lung or PBMC. The data are from a study of spatial heterogeneity in lung cancer. The overall study: The study consistently detected more beta-chain than alpha-chain sequences.

Sample: normal lung tissue next to the tumor, taken at surgery. This chain connects TRBV20-1 to TRBJ2-3; 10 nucleotides agree with TRBD1. This TCR came from a female donor with early-stage non-small cell lung cancer. This CDR3 reads CRGDRGSTDTQYF. The CDR3 region has the DNA TGCAGGGGGGACAGGGGATCAACAGATACGCAGTATTTT.